The clone carrying this T cell receptor (beta chain) was picked up many times. For sequencing, patients were chosen who had shown expansion of CD8+CD57+ cells by flow cytometry. Genomic DNA, serving as template, underwent TCR beta VDJ and CDR3 profiling. Each CDR3 protein gets one entry after TCRdb re-called the reads with MiXCR. The repertoire has around 150,000 distinct CDR3 sequences, less than 50% of them found once; the top ten carry 30% to 40%. The sample belongs to a study of CD8+CD57+ T cells in acquired aplastic anemia. In the study overall: On average, sorted CD4+ and CD8+ cells gave 3.2 ug of DNA.

CDR1 DFQATT and CDR2 SNEGSKA come from the germline V gene (reference sequence). The ends were cut back, 3 bases at V and 0 bases at J, with 11 bases in the middle. The CDR3 spans 14 residues. V gene TRBV20-1 combines with J gene TRBJ1-1; unclear D gene. What was sequenced was sorted CD4+, CD8+, or CD8+CD57+ T cells (not recorded which) from PBMCs. The TCR was taken from a human donor with aplastic anemia. The CDR3 bases are TGCAGTGCTAGTTGGGATATAATGAACACTGAAGCTTTCTTT. Protein: CSASWDIMNTEAFF.